This T cell receptor beta chain derives from a study of shared clonotypes between healthy human individuals. The junction had 4 bases not matched to a gene; V was cut back by 0 bases and J by 4 bases. CDR3 size: 15 residues. CDR1 is KGHSH, CDR2 LQKENI, per germline. The donors were all Caucasian adults (living in Nashville, Tennessee). Profiled with immunoSEQ multiplex PCR; TCRdb holds only in-frame clones, not every one. The sample lists approximately 1,000,000 clones, roughly 74% seen once, with under 0.65% in the top ten. J is TRBJ1-1 and V is TRBV18; 8 nucleotides match TRBD1. This clonotype was sampled from a man younger than 35 in good health. Some clones in this sample may be carry-over from other donors' samples. The material sequenced was memory CD4+ T cells from PBMCs. Subset of the sample: CD45RA-negative fraction. This CDR3 is CASSPPDRVATEAFF. The CDR3 region has the DNA TGTGCCAGCTCACCACCGGACAGGGTTGCCACTGAAGCTTTCTTT.